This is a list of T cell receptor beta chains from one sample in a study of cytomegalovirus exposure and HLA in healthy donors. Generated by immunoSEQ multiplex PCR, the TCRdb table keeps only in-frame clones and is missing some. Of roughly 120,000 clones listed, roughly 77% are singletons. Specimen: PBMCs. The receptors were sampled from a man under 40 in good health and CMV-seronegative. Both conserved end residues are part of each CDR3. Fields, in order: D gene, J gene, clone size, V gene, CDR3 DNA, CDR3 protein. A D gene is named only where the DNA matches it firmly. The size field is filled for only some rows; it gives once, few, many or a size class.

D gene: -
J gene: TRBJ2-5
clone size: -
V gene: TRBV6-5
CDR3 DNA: TGTGCCAGCAGTTACAGCGGACAAGAGACCCAGTACTTC
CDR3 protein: CASSYSGQETQYF

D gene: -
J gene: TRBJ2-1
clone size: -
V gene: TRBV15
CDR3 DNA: TGTGCCACCAGCAGAGATTCCCTTAAACAGTTCTTC
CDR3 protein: CATSRDSLKQFF

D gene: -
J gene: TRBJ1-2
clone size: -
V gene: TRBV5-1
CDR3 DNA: TGCGCCAGCAGCCCTTCTGCAGGGGAGTACTATGGCTACACCTTC
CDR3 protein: CASSPSAGEYYGYTF

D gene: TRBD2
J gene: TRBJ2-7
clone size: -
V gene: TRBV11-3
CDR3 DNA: TGTGCCAGCAGCTTATTCAGAGCGGGAGGGCCCCCCTACGAGCAGTACTTC
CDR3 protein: CASSLFRAGGPPYEQYF

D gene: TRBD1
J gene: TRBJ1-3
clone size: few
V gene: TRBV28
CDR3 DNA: TGTGCCAGCAGTCCCTTGGGTCGAACAGGGGGATCTGGAAACACCATATATTTT
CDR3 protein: CASSPLGRTGGSGNTIYF

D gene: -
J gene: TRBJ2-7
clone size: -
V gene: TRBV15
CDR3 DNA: TGTGCCACCAGCAGAGAGGGGAAACAGGGCATTTCCTACGAGCAGTACTTC
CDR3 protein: CATSREGKQGISYEQYF

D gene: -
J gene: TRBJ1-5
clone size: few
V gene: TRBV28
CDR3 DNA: TGTGCCAGCAGTCCATTTACAGTAAATAGCAATCAGCCCCAGCATTTT
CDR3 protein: CASSPFTVNSNQPQHF

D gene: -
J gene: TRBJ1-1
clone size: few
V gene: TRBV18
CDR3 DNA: TGTGCCAGCTCACCCAACGCTGAGCCCCATGAAGCTTTCTTT
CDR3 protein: CASSPNAEPHEAFF

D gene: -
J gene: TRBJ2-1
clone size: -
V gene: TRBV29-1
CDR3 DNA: TGCAGCGTTGGAGCGGGCTCCTACAATGAGCAGTTCTTC
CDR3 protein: CSVGAGSYNEQFF

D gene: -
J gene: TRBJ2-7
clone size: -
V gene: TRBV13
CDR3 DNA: TGTGCCAGCAGCTTGGGGGCGGTGCCCCCTTCCTACGAGCAGTACTTC
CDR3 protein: CASSLGAVPPSYEQYF

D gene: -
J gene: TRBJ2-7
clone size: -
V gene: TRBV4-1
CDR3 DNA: TGCGCCAGCAGCGATACCAGCTACGAGCAGTACTTC
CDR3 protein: CASSDTSYEQYF

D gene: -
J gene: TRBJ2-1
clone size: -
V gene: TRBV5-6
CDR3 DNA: TGTGCCAGCACCGAGAGACGGACAGCCCTCTACAATGAGCAGTTCTTC
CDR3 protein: CASTERRTALYNEQFF

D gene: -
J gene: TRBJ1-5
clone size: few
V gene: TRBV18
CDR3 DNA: TGTGCCAGCTCACCCGGGGGTGGACAGCCCCAGCATTTT
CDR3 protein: CASSPGGGQPQHF

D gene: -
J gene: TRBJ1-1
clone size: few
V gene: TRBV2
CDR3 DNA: TGTGCCAGCAGAGCGCTGACAGGATTGAACACTGAAGCTTTCTTT
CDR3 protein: CASRALTGLNTEAFF

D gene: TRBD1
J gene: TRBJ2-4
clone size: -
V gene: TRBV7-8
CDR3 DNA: TGTGCCAGCAGCCCCGACAGGGGGCGAAACATTCAGTACTTC
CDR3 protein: CASSPDRGRNIQYF

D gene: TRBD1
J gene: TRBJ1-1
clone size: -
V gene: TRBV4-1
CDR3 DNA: TGCGCCAGCAGCCAAGATCTGTCGGGACAGGGGGCGCCGAACACTGAAGCTTTCTTT
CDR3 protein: CASSQDLSGQGAPNTEAFF

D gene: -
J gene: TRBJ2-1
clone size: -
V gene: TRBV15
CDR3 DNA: TGTGCCACAATGGCGGGTTTTAATGAGCAGTTCTTC
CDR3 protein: CATMAGFNEQFF

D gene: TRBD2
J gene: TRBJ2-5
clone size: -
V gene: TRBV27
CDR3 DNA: TGTGCCAGCAGCCCCAGCGGGGGGGCTGAGACCCAGTACTTC
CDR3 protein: CASSPSGGAETQYF

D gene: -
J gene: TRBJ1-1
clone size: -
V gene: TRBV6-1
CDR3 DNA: TGTGCCAGCAGCCCCACAGGGCTGAACACTGAAGCTTTCTTT
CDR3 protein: CASSPTGLNTEAFF

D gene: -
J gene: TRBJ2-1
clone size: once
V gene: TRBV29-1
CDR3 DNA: TGCAGCGTTGAAGGCCCAACCCAGTACAATGAGCAGTTCTTC
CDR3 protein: CSVEGPTQYNEQFF

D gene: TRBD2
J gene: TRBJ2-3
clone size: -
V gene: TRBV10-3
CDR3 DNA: TGTGCCATCAGTCCCTCGTTAGCGGGAGTCGCAGATACGCAGTATTTT
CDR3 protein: CAISPSLAGVADTQYF

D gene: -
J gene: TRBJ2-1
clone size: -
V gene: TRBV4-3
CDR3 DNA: TGCGCCAGCAGCCAAGATCTGGGCAGGGCAAATGAGCAGTTCTTC
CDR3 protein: CASSQDLGRANEQFF

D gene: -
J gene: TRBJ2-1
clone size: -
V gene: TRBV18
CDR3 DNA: TGTGCCAGCTCACCAGAGCGGAAGAGCTCCTACAATGAGCAGTTCTTC
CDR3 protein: CASSPERKSSYNEQFF

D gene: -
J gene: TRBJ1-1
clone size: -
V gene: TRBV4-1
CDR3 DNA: TGCGCCAGCACCACAGGTGTTGCGGTGAACACTGAAGCTTTCTTT
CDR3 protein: CASTTGVAVNTEAFF

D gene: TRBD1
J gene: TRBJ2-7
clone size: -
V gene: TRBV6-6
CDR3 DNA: TGTGCCAGCAGCCCATTAGGGGGCGCCTACGAGCAGTACTTC
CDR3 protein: CASSPLGGAYEQYF